Presented here are 20 T cell receptor beta chains from one specimen sequenced in a study of blood T cell repertoires in COVID-19. Assay used: immunoSEQ multiplex PCR; TCRdb lists only in-frame clones, some missing. This table holds about 250,000 clones, approximately 85% found once. Sequenced input: peripheral blood. The receptors originated from a man between 45 and 60 years old with active or convalescent COVID-19.

In DNA form, the CDR3 reads TGTGCCAGTAGTCCACAGGGGACCACTTATAATTCACCCCTCCACTTT. Its protein product is CASSPQGTTYNSPLHF. This chain connects TRBV19 to TRBJ1-6; TRBD1 agrees at 7 bases. V was clipped by 5 bases and J by 4 bases; unmatched bases: 8. The CDR3 totals 16 residues. Germline V lookup: CDR1 LNHDA, CDR2 SQIVND (reference sequence). Full variable domain (remainder filled in from reference TRBV19 and TRBJ1-6): DGGITQSPKYLFRKEGQNVTLSCEQNLNHDAMYWYRQDPGQGLRLIYYSQIVNDFQKGDIAEGYSVSREKKESFPLTVTSAQKNPTAFYLCASSPQGTTYNSPLHFGNGTRLTVT.

J is TRBJ2-1 and V is TRBV28; no definite D call. Trimming cost V 3 bases and J 7 bases, with 4 bases left between them. Germline-derived CDR1 and CDR2 are MDHEN and SYDVKM. The CDR3 sequence is 11 residues long. CDR3 sequence (DNA): TGTGCCAGCAGTTTTAGAAATGAGCAGTTCTTC. Amino acids: CASSFRNEQFF.

The chain uses TRBV27 and TRBJ1-4, with 7 bases aligning to TRBD1. The V segment lost 7 bases and the J segment 0 bases; nucleotides outside the gene matches: 5. CDR1 MNHEY and CDR2 SMNVEV come from the germline V gene (reference sequence). CDR3 length: 15 amino acids. The CDR3 here is CASKMGQTTNEKLFF. CDR3 DNA: TGTGCCAGCAAGATGGGACAGACAACTAATGAAAAACTGTTTTTT. The full variable domain, with the rest looked up from reference TRBV27 and TRBJ1-4, is EAQVTQNPRYLITVTGKKLTVTCSQNMNHEYMSWYRQDPGLGLRQIYYSMNVEVTDKGDVPEGYKVSRKEKRNFPLILESPSPNQTSLYFCASKMGQTTNEKLFFGSGTQLSVL.

Written as DNA, the CDR3 is TGTGCCAGCAGCCTTACCGGGGGGAATGGCTACACCTTC. Translation gives CASSLTGGNGYTF. The chain employs TRBV14 and TRBJ1-2, with a tentative D call TRBD1 (5 bases). The CDR3 is made up of 13 amino acids. The germline V gene has CDR1 SGHDN and CDR2 FVKESK. The V end was cut by 4 bases, the J end by 6 bases, with 12 bases between.

The chain employs TRBV30 and TRBJ2-7; D gene ambiguous. Trimming pared 2 bases from V and 1 base from J, leaving 3 bases between. The CDR3 is made up of 11 amino acids. Germline CDR1 GTSNPN, CDR2 SVGIG (reference sequence). CDR3 bases: TGTGCCTGGAGTATATCCTACGAGCAGTACTTC. Translating gives CAWSISYEQYF.

Turning to this clone: This sample includes further DNA sequences coding for the same CDR3. This chain links TRBV5-1 with TRBJ1-1; 8 nucleotides align to TRBD1. This CDR3 has 15 amino acids. CDR1 and CDR2 from the germline V gene are SGHRS and YFSETQ. The J segment lost 5 bases and the V segment lost 3 bases, leaving 9 bases of the junction unmatched. This CDR3 reads CASSSGQGGYTEAFF. CDR3 bases: TGCGCCAGCAGCTCAGGACAGGGAGGTTATACTGAAGCTTTCTTT.

The chain carries TRBV3-1 (or the pseudogene TRBV3-2) and TRBJ2-1; 11 nucleotides match TRBD2. The germline V gene encodes CDR1 LGHDT and CDR2 YNNKEL (reference sequence). CDR3 length: 16 residues. The V gene end was trimmed by 1 base and the J gene end by 7 bases; junction bases not matched to a gene: 6. The CDR3 DNA is TGTGCCAGCAGCCAAGCCGCTAGCGGGGGGCTTAATGAGCAGTTCTTC. This encodes CASSQAASGGLNEQFF.

The chain combines TRBV9 with TRBJ2-3; 7 bases are shared with TRBD2. The CDR3 is 15 residues long. J was trimmed by 1 base and V by 4 bases; bases with no gene match: 6. In germline, CDR1 is SGDLS, CDR2 YYNGEE. CDR3 bases: TGTGCCAGCAGCCCCCGGACTAGTCGCACAGATACGCAGTATTTT. Translation gives CASSPRTSRTDTQYF.

The chain employs TRBV6-5 and TRBJ2-7, with D perhaps TRBD1 (5 bases). V dropped 10 bases and J dropped 2 bases, with 12 bases sitting between them. This CDR3 is built from 12 residues. Germline CDR1 is MNHEY and CDR2 is SVGAGI. CDR3: CATGHGTYEQYF. The CDR3 DNA is TGTGCCACCGGACACGGAACCTACGAGCAGTACTTC.

This clone was seen a single time. Here the CDR3 reads CSVAGQGGGYTF. The CDR3 DNA sequence: TGCAGCGTGGCCGGACAGGGCGGAGGCTACACCTTC. V gene TRBV29-1 combines with J gene TRBJ1-2, with 8 bases identical to TRBD1. Germline V gene data show CDR1 as SQVTM and CDR2 as ANQGSEA. The length of the CDR3 is 12 residues. With 6 bases clipped from V and 8 bases from J, the junction kept 8 bases outside the gene matches.

This chain links TRBV7-9 with TRBJ1-1; tentatively, D is TRBD1 (5 bases). CDR3 length: 15 residues. CDR1 and CDR2 from the germline V gene are SEHNR and FQNEAQ (reference sequence). V was clipped by 3 bases and J by 3 bases, with 14 bases between them. CDR3 sequence (DNA): TGTGCCAGCAGCTTTAGCCAGGGAGGGGACACTGAAGCTTTCTTT. This translates into CASSFSQGGDTEAFF.

This clone showed up just once. This rearrangement joins TRBV7-3 to TRBJ2-7, with D tentatively TRBD2 (6 bases). The V and J ends lost 2 bases and 6 bases respectively, with 8 bases between them. Germline CDR1 reads SGHTA; CDR2 reads FQGTGA. The CDR3 is 12 amino acids. As DNA, the CDR3 is TGTGCCAGCAGCTTATTCGGGGGCGAGCAGTACTTC. Residues: CASSLFGGEQYF.

The rearrangement joins TRBV14 to TRBJ2-7, with D hard to call. Germline-derived CDR1 and CDR2 are SGHDN and FVKESK. This CDR3 contains 16 residues. V shed 1 base and J shed 0 bases, with 13 bases lying between them. The CDR3, as DNA: TGTGCCAGCAGCCAAGTCCCGTTTCAAGCCTCCTACGAGCAGTACTTC. Translated, it gives CASSQVPFQASYEQYF. Supplemented by reference TRBV14 and TRBJ2-7, the full variable domain reads EAGVTQFPSHSVIEKGQTVTLRCDPISGHDNLYWYRRVMGKEIKFLLHFVKESKQDESGMPNNRFLAERTGGTYSTLKVQPAELEDSGVYFCASSQVPFQASYEQYFGPGTRLTVT.

This chain uses TRBV12-3 or TRBV12-4 with TRBJ2-7; 9 bases are a match to TRBD1. The CDR3 covers 13 residues. After removal of 6 bases from V and 7 bases from J, the junction contained 7 bases not matched to a gene. CDR3 nucleotides: TGTGCCAGCAGGGAGACAGGGGGTTCTGAGCAGTACTTC. It encodes CASRETGGSEQYF.

This chain joins TRBV7-2 and TRBJ2-1; 7 bases match TRBD2. V was clipped by 4 bases and J by 9 bases; unmatched bases: 3. In germline, CDR1 is SGHTA, CDR2 FQGNSA. The CDR3 extends over 12 amino acids. Here the CDR3 reads CASSSPGGEQFF. In DNA, the CDR3 is TGTGCCAGCAGCTCCCCGGGGGGTGAGCAGTTCTTC.

The chain employs TRBV6-5 and TRBJ1-2; 8 bases line up with TRBD1. This CDR3 has 14 residues. In germline, CDR1 is MNHEY, CDR2 SVGAGI. With 7 bases clipped from V and 8 bases from J, the junction kept 12 bases outside the gene matches. The CDR3 DNA sequence: TGTGCCAGCAAAGGACAGGGCTTGGTTTCGGGCTACACCTTC. It specifies CASKGQGLVSGYTF.

The table lists this clone with a few counts. The gene calls are TRBV28 and TRBJ2-3; TRBD2 aligns across 14 bases. The CDR3 is made up of 16 amino acids. Germline trimming cut 3 bases from V and 2 bases from J; bases unmatched to any gene: 1. Germline V gene lookup returns CDR1 MDHEN and CDR2 SYDVKM. The CDR3 region has the DNA TGTGCCAGCAGTTTGGGACTAGCGGGAGCCACAGATACGCAGTATTTT. As protein: CASSLGLAGATDTQYF.

The chain recombines TRBV14 with TRBJ2-7; possibly TRBD1 for D (6 bases). The CDR3 length is 14 residues. V gave up 1 base and J gave up 5 bases, with 12 bases separating them. CDR1 and CDR2 (germline): SGHDN, FVKESK. CDR3 in amino acids: CASSQALPGDEQYF. Written as DNA, the CDR3 is TGTGCCAGCAGCCAAGCCTTGCCAGGGGACGAGCAGTACTTC.

V is TRBV4-3 and J is TRBJ1-4; TRBD1 is a possible D gene (5 bases). This CDR3 is built from 16 residues. Trimming stripped 2 bases from V and 7 bases from J, with 17 bases between. The germline V gene encodes CDR1 LGHNA and CDR2 YSLEER. The CDR3, as DNA: TGCGCCAGCAGCCAACAAGGGGCCGCCGCAGGTGAAAAACTGTTTTTT. Translated: CASSQQGAAAGEKLFF.

The CDR3 coding sequence is TGCAGCGTTGAAGTGGGACTGGGCTATGGCTACACCTTC. Amino acid sequence: CSVEVGLGYGYTF. V usage is TRBV29-1 and J usage is TRBJ1-2; possible D gene TRBD1, 5 bases. V lost 1 base to trimming and J lost 4 bases, with 10 bases between them. Germline-derived CDR1 and CDR2 are SQVTM and ANQGSEA. The CDR3 loop spans 13 amino acids.